This T cell receptor (beta chain) was captured in a study of OX40 agonist ivuxolimab in advanced cancers. Study-wide background: Ivuxolimab is a fully human IgG2 antibody that activates OX40 (CD134).

Some clones are missing from TCRdb's copy, which holds only in-frame ones; the method was immunoSEQ multiplex PCR. The sample yields approximately 27,000 clones, roughly three quarters seen once. Germline CDR1 is MNHNY and CDR2 is SVGAGI (reference sequence). Losses at the gene ends were 4 bases for V and 8 bases for J; bases not matched to a gene: 4. CDR3 length: 12 residues. Sequenced here: CD4+ or CD8+ T cells sorted from blood, sampled in a trial of the OX40 agonist ivuxolimab. The clonotype originates from an adult with an advanced solid tumor such as melanoma, head and neck, liver or kidney cancer. V and J are TRBV6-6 and TRBJ1-2; 7 positions agree with TRBD1. The CDR3 protein is CASSSQGGGYTF. The CDR3 DNA sequence: TGTGCCAGCAGTTCACAAGGGGGCGGCTACACCTTC.